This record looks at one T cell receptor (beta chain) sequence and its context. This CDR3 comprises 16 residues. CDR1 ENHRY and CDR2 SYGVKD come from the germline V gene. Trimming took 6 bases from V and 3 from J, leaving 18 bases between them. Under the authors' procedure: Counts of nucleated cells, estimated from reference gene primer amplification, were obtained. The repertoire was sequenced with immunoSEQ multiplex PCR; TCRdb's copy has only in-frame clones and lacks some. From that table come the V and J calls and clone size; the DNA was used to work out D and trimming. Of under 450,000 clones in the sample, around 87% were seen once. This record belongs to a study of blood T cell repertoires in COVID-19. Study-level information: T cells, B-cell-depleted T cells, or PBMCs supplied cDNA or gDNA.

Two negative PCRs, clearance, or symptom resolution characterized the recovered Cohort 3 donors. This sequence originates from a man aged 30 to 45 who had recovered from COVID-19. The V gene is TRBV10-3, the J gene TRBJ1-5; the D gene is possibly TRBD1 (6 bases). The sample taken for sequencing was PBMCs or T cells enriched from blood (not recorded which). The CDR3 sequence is CAISGTSATNNQPQHF. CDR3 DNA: TGTGCCATCAGCGGGACATCCGCCACTAACAATCAGCCCCAGCATTTT.